One and the same sample provided the 10 T cell receptor beta chains below, sequenced in a study of circulating tumor DNA in untreated peripheral T-cell lymphoma. Using immunoSEQ multiplex PCR, the repertoire was profiled, and TCRdb retains in-frame clones only, with some absent. The sample yields about 9,200 clones, under 80% seen once. Material: tumor tissue. These receptors all come from a human donor with peripheral T-cell lymphoma.

V usage is TRBV15 and J usage is TRBJ1-3; 7 nucleotides align to TRBD1. The CDR3 spans 19 residues. Unmatched junction bases numbered 14, after V lost 3 bases and J lost 0 bases. Germline CDR1 and CDR2: LNHNV and YYDKDF (reference sequence). The CDR3 nucleotides are TGTGCCACCAGCAGGGCTAGGGACAGCCCCTACGTCTCTGGAAACACCATATATTTT. This translates into CATSRARDSPYVSGNTIYF.

The chain uses TRBV10-3 and TRBJ2-3; TRBD1 matches at 10 bases. The CDR3 runs 16 residues. Trimming cost V 4 bases and J 1 base; bases outside gene matches: 5. Looked up from germline, CDR1 is ENHRY and CDR2 is SYGVKD. In DNA, the CDR3 is TGTGCCATCAGTGCGGGACAGGGGTTAGGCACAGATACGCAGTATTTT. This sequence encodes CAISAGQGLGTDTQYF.

The chain combines TRBV28 with TRBJ1-1; D may be TRBD1 (6 bases). The V end was cut by 6 bases, the J end by 9 bases, with 17 bases between. The length of the CDR3 is 13 residues. Germline V gene data show CDR1 as MDHEN and CDR2 as SYDVKM. This CDR3 is CASSLSGGRKAFF. The CDR3 coding sequence is TGTGCCAGCAGCCTTAGTGGGGGCCGGAAAGCTTTCTTT.

For this clone: A read error may account for a junction end that differs from germline. The chain uses TRBV11-3 and TRBJ2-2; 11 bases are a match to TRBD2. This CDR3 comprises 17 residues. The germline V gene has CDR1 SGHNT and CDR2 YENEEA. CDR3: CASSLTSGGANTGELFF. The CDR3, as DNA: TGTGCTAGCAGCTTAACTAGCGGGGGTGCGAACACCGGGGAGCTGTTTTTT.

As to this clone: One end of the junction is discordant with germline, which a read error may explain. The chain joins TRBV18 to TRBJ2-5; TRBD2 is a possible D gene (5 bases). This CDR3 has 13 amino acids. The V gene's germline CDR1 is KGHSH and CDR2 LQKENI. The CDR3 DNA is TGTGCCAGTTCACCGGGAAACCAAGAGACCCAGTACTTC. This sequence encodes CASSPGNQETQYF.

This chain links TRBV19 with TRBJ1-5; D is undetermined. Trimming left V 1 base short and J 3 bases short, with 13 bases between. The CDR3 runs to 16 residues. Germline values: CDR1 LNHDA, CDR2 SQIVND (reference sequence). Here the CDR3 reads CASSIGRGELNQPQHF. In DNA, the CDR3 is TGTGCCAGTAGTATAGGACGGGGAGAACTCAATCAGCCCCAGCATTTT. The full variable domain, its missing parts supplied by reference TRBV19 and TRBJ1-5, is DGGITQSPKYLFRKEGQNVTLSCEQNLNHDAMYWYRQDPGQGLRLIYYSQIVNDFQKGDIAEGYSVSREKKESFPLTVTSAQKNPTAFYLCASSIGRGELNQPQHFGDGTRLSIL.

As to this clone: One end of the junction does not line up with germline, which may come from a read error. The gene calls are TRBV5-1 and TRBJ1-6; D might be TRBD1 (6 bases). Germline CDR1 reads SGHRS; CDR2 reads YFSETQ. This CDR3 region has 17 residues. For the CDR3, the DNA is TGCGCCAGCAGCTTGGCCCCGGGGGCCCGGGGCAAGTCACCCCTCTACTTT. It encodes CASSLAPGARGKSPLYF.

The rearrangement uses TRBV11-3 and TRBJ2-3; 9 bases fit TRBD1. CDR1 and CDR2 from the germline V gene are SGHNT and YENEEA. V shed 4 bases and J 7 bases; nucleotides not matched to a gene: 6. The CDR3 totals 14 residues. DNA of the CDR3: TGTGCCAGCAGCTGGGACAGGGATCGCAATACGCAGTATTTT. This encodes CASSWDRDRNTQYF. Full variable domain (rest looked up from reference TRBV11-3 and TRBJ2-3): EAGVVQSPRYKIIEKKQPVAFWCNPISGHNTLYWYLQNLGQGPELLIRYENEEAVDDSQLPKDRFSAERLKGVDSTLKIQPAELGDSAVYLCASSWDRDRNTQYFGPGTRLTVL.

The V gene is TRBV28, the J gene TRBJ1-2; 8 nucleotides align to TRBD1. V lost 7 bases, J lost 4 bases, and 8 bases stayed unmatched. CDR1 MDHEN and CDR2 SYDVKM come from the germline V gene. This CDR3 comprises 14 residues. This CDR3 reads CASTGTGVLYGYTF. CDR3 in DNA: TGTGCCAGCACGGGGACAGGAGTACTCTATGGCTACACCTTC.

V gene TRBV18 combines with J gene TRBJ2-2; 7 nucleotides align to TRBD1. This CDR3 is 16 amino acids long. V lost 4 bases and J lost 0; bases outside the gene matches: 5. Germline V lookup: CDR1 KGHSH, CDR2 LQKENI. In DNA form, the CDR3 reads TGTGCCAGCTCACTTCCCAGGGGGTCGAACACCGGGGAGCTGTTTTTT. Residues: CASSLPRGSNTGELFF.